A selection of T cell receptor beta chains follows, all from one sample in a study of blood T cell repertoires in COVID-19. Some clones are missing from TCRdb's copy, which holds only in-frame ones; the method was immunoSEQ multiplex PCR. The sample lists fewer than 250,000 clones, 84% occurring once. The sequenced sample consisted of peripheral blood. The receptors were gathered from a man aged 50 to 59 with acute or convalescent COVID-19. Both conserved end residues are part of each CDR3. The D gene is left open where the match is weak. Expanded clones get a size class; other rows say once, few or many, or leave the size out.

CASSLVMSTATQYF | TGCGCCAGCAGCTTGGTGATGTCAACTGCGACCCAGTACTTC | TRBJ2-5 | . | . | TRBV5-1
CASSPPGGTQYF | TGTGCCAGCTCTCCACCCGGGGGAACGCAGTATTTT | TRBJ2-3 | . | . | TRBV6-6
CASSPTWGQRANYGYTF | TGTGCCAGCAGTCCCACGTGGGGACAAAGAGCTAACTATGGCTACACCTTC | TRBJ1-2 | . | . | TRBV19
CSVVGGGTDTQYF | TGCAGCGTTGTCGGCGGGGGCACAGATACGCAGTATTTT | TRBJ2-3 | . | . | TRBV29-1
CATSDLRLANRNEQFF | TGTGCCACCAGTGATTTGCGGCTAGCAAATAGGAATGAGCAGTTCTTC | TRBJ2-1 | . | . | TRBV24-1
CASPREGPLLEVFF | TGTGCCAGCCCCCGCGAGGGTCCCCTCCTCGAGGTTTTCTTT | TRBJ1-1 | . | . | TRBV7-9
CASLLLASGTNTGELFF | TGTGCCAGCCTCCTCTTGGCTAGCGGGACTAACACCGGGGAGCTGTTTTTT | TRBJ2-2 | TRBD2 | . | TRBV7-9
CASSPGQGAGEQYF | TGTGCCAGCAGCCCAGGACAGGGGGCGGGTGAGCAGTACTTC | TRBJ2-7 | TRBD1 | . | TRBV11-2
CASSYSSGTVSYNEQFF | TGTGCCAGCAGCTATAGTAGCGGGACCGTCTCCTACAATGAGCAGTTCTTC | TRBJ2-1 | TRBD2 | few | TRBV11-3
CASSSGTGEVNEQYF | TGTGCCAGCAGTTCAGGGACAGGGGAGGTGAACGAGCAGTACTTC | TRBJ2-7 | TRBD1 | . | TRBV28
CASSGSPDRLMEQYF | TGTGCCAGCAGCGGGTCCCCGGACAGACTGATGGAGCAGTACTTC | TRBJ2-7 | . | once | TRBV2
CASSPGQGRTEAFF | TGTGCCAGCAGCCCGGGACAGGGGCGGACTGAAGCTTTCTTT | TRBJ1-1 | TRBD1 | once | TRBV7-3
CASSEGTSRYNEQFF | TGCGCCAGCAGTGAGGGGACTAGCCGATACAATGAGCAGTTCTTC | TRBJ2-1 | TRBD2 | . | TRBV10-1
CASSPFRGAEAFF | TGTGCCAGCAGCCCCTTTCGGGGGGCTGAAGCTTTCTTT | TRBJ1-1 | . | . | TRBV14
CASSKGPTGVSCEAFF | TGTGCCAGCAGCAAAGGTCCGACAGGGGTGTCTTGTGAAGCTTTCTTT | TRBJ1-1 | . | . | TRBV21-1
CASSRTGSGANVLTF | TGTGCCAGCAGCCGCACAGGGTCTGGGGCCAACGTCCTGACTTTC | TRBJ2-6 | . | . | TRBV11-3
CASRLTQATYEQYF | TGTGCCAGCAGGTTGACACAGGCTACCTACGAGCAGTACTTC | TRBJ2-7 | . | . | TRBV28
CASSHHQQGLNEKLFF | TGTGCCAGCAGCCACCACCAACAGGGCCTTAATGAAAAACTGTTTTTT | TRBJ1-4 | . | . | TRBV5-4
CASSSLQRGENTGELFF | TGTGCCAGCAGCTCCTTACAGCGGGGGGAGAACACCGGGGAGCTGTTTTTT | TRBJ2-2 | TRBD2 | . | TRBV7-9
CASSMTGIGQPQHF | TGTGCCAGCAGTATGACAGGGATAGGTCAGCCCCAGCATTTT | TRBJ1-5 | TRBD1 | . | TRBV6-5
CASSYGQDGYTF | TGTGCCAGCAGTTACGGGCAGGATGGCTACACCTTC | TRBJ1-2 | . | . | TRBV6-6
CASSQVLGGDSPLHF | TGTGCCAGCAGCCAAGTCTTAGGGGGGGATTCACCCCTCCACTTT | TRBJ1-6 | . | once | TRBV3-1/TRBV3-2
CASSPGTSGTDTQYF | TGTGCCAGCAGCCCCGGGACTAGCGGGACAGATACGCAGTATTTT | TRBJ2-3 | TRBD2 | . | TRBV11-3
CSVADRIVYGYTF | TGCAGCGTTGCTGACAGGATTGTCTATGGCTACACCTTC | TRBJ1-2 | . | once | TRBV29-1
CASSTLAGAAGREQFF | TGTGCCAGTAGTACACTAGCGGGAGCCGCAGGACGTGAGCAGTTCTTC | TRBJ2-1 | TRBD2 | . | TRBV19
CASAAIGGNEQFF | TGTGCCAGCGCAGCGATAGGAGGCAATGAGCAGTTCTTC | TRBJ2-1 | . | . | TRBV6-6
CASSVWGGDTGELFF | TGCGCCAGCAGCGTCTGGGGGGGAGACACCGGGGAGCTGTTTTTT | TRBJ2-2 | TRBD2 | . | TRBV5-1
CASRLTGASYSNQPQHF | TGTGCCAGCAGGTTGACAGGGGCCTCTTATAGCAATCAGCCCCAGCATTTT | TRBJ1-5 | TRBD1 | . | TRBV2
CASSLGQGNTGELFF | TGTGCCAGCAGCCTGGGACAGGGGAACACCGGGGAGCTGTTTTTT | TRBJ2-2 | TRBD1 | . | TRBV5-6
CASTFAGINTNTEAFF | TGTGCCAGCACCTTCGCCGGGATCAATACAAACACTGAAGCTTTCTTT | TRBJ1-1 | . | . | TRBV2
CASSLRVSDSRNNEQFF | TGTGCCAGCAGCTTAAGGGTATCGGACAGTAGAAACAATGAGCAGTTCTTC | TRBJ2-1 | . | . | TRBV7-3
CASSPWGFTSGTETQYF | TGTGCCAGCAGCCCGTGGGGGTTTACTAGCGGGACGGAGACCCAGTACTTC | TRBJ2-5 | TRBD2 | . | TRBV11-3
CASCRQNNEKLFF | TGTGCCAGCTGCCGACAGAATAATGAAAAACTGTTTTTT | TRBJ1-4 | . | . | TRBV2
CASSPRANRGYSYGYTF | TGTGCCAGCAGCCCCAGGGCCAACAGGGGTTACAGCTATGGCTACACCTTC | TRBJ1-2 | TRBD1 | . | TRBV7-8
CASSAGTSEFYEQYF | TGTGCCAGCAGCGCCGGGACTAGCGAGTTCTACGAGCAGTACTTC | TRBJ2-7 | TRBD2 | once | TRBV7-6
CASVEPPQPQHF | TGTGCCAGCGTAGAACCCCCTCAGCCCCAGCATTTT | TRBJ1-5 | . | . | TRBV12-3/TRBV12-4
CASSLYGEQYF | TGCGCCAGCAGCTTGTACGGCGAGCAGTACTTC | TRBJ2-7 | . | . | TRBV5-1
CSVRGRLSYEQYF | TGCAGCGTTAGGGGCAGATTATCCTACGAGCAGTACTTC | TRBJ2-7 | . | . | TRBV29-1
CASSFSGSGTDTQYF | TGCGCCAGCAGCTTTAGCGGGAGCGGGACAGATACGCAGTATTTT | TRBJ2-3 | TRBD2 | few | TRBV5-1
CASSQDVGLVLGQGNNEQYF | TGTGCCAGCAGCCAAGATGTAGGGTTAGTGCTCGGACAGGGTAACAACGAGCAGTACTTC | TRBJ2-7 | TRBD1 | . | TRBV3-1/TRBV3-2
CASSSSGPYEQYF | TGTGCCAGCAGTTCTAGCGGGCCTTACGAGCAGTACTTC | TRBJ2-7 | TRBD2 | . | TRBV6-5
CASSRTEDTEAFF | TGTGCCAGCAGTCGGACAGAGGACACTGAAGCTTTCTTT | TRBJ1-1 | . | . | TRBV6-5
CASSLVHRFTDTQYF | TGTGCCAGCAGCTTGGTTCACAGGTTTACAGATACGCAGTATTTT | TRBJ2-3 | . | once | TRBV5-6
CAISAELSSSYEQYF | TGTGCCATCAGTGCGGAACTTAGCAGCTCCTACGAGCAGTACTTC | TRBJ2-7 | . | . | TRBV10-3
CASSLGAATPYNEQFF | TGTGCCAGCAGCTTAGGGGCAGCGACTCCCTACAATGAGCAGTTCTTC | TRBJ2-1 | . | . | TRBV7-3
CASSMGRDSWSFSGNTIYF | TGTGCCAGCAGCATGGGGAGGGACAGCTGGTCCTTCTCTGGAAACACCATATATTTT | TRBJ1-3 | TRBD1 | . | TRBV5-6
CAISGLTAGSSYNEQFF | TGTGCCATCAGTGGACTGACAGCCGGGAGCTCCTACAATGAGCAGTTCTTC | TRBJ2-1 | . | . | TRBV10-3
CASSPLEGEQYF | TGTGCCAGCAGCCCCCTCGAGGGCGAGCAGTACTTC | TRBJ2-7 | . | . | TRBV5-4
CASSYSTGFGDGYTF | TGTGCCAGCAGTTACTCGACAGGGTTTGGTGATGGCTACACCTTC | TRBJ1-2 | TRBD1 | . | TRBV6-5
CSATYDTPNYGYTF | TGCAGCGCCACATATGACACTCCTAACTATGGCTACACCTTC | TRBJ1-2 | . | few | TRBV29-1
CASSQEKGVETQYF | TGTGCCAGCAGCCAAGAGAAGGGAGTAGAGACCCAGTACTTC | TRBJ2-5 | . | few | TRBV4-2